This entry is about one TCR beta chain. This sample was taken from a study of blood T cell repertoires in COVID-19. V lost 0 bases and J 0 bases, leaving 8 bases between the germline ends. Per germline, CDR1 SGHVS and CDR2 FNYEAQ. The CDR3 extends over 15 amino acids. Clones were read by immunoSEQ multiplex PCR, and TCRdb kept only the in-frame ones, dropping some. The sample shows some 320,000 clones, about 87% of them seen only once. Material: PBMCs or T cells enriched from blood (not recorded which). The chain carries TRBV7-6 and TRBJ1-1; D call uncertain. The receptor was derived from a woman aged 25-40 years who had recovered from COVID-19. This chain's CDR3 is CASSLATSLNTEAFF. CDR3 sequence (DNA): TGTGCCAGCAGCTTAGCTACCAGTTTGAACACTGAAGCTTTCTTT.